This T cell receptor beta chain was observed in a study of neurological immune-mediated disorders. TCRdb fed the 5' RACE reads into MiXCR, producing one record per CDR3 protein. The sample contains 95,000 to 150,000 distinct CDR3 sequences, roughly 3.2% of which appear only once. The ends were cut back, 6 bases at V and 3 bases at J, with 20 bases in the middle. Germline values: CDR1 SGHVS, CDR2 FQNEAQ. The length of the CDR3 is 16 residues. A total of 2 million PBMCs stored at -80 degrees C provided the unsorted libraries. A remark on this clonotype: Antigen unknown.

Study-wide findings and caveats: The most TCR clonal expansion was seen in HTLV-1-associated myelopathy, whereas the least was seen in multiple sclerosis, below the level in healthy controls. No expanded-clone CDR3 amino acid sequence recurred across subjects, suggesting private TCR-beta repertoires.

This chain links TRBV7-8 with TRBJ1-1, with D possibly being TRBD1 (6 bases). The sequenced material came from PBMCs. This receptor was obtained from a woman between 25 and 40 years old with multiple sclerosis. The CDR3 DNA sequence: TGTGCCAGCAGGATTAGCGGGGGCCGGAGGGACACTGAAGCTTTCTTT. Translating gives CASRISGGRRDTEAFF.